This T cell receptor (beta chain) comes out of a study of post-analysis software for immune sequencing data. About this clonotype itself: Its cognate antigen is unknown.

Points from the study as a whole: Comparison of patients with controls showed a handful of TRBV segments more frequent in patients, TRBV5-6, TRBV5-1 and TRBV20-1 among them.

TCR beta cDNA libraries had unique molecular identifiers. TCRdb re-derived calls from the PCR reads in MiXCR, one entry per CDR3 protein. The sample records approximately 730,000 distinct CDR3 sequences, roughly 27% being singletons. Trimming pared 3 bases from V and 5 bases from J, leaving 8 bases between. Germline CDR1 MDHEN, CDR2 SYDVKM. This CDR3 spans 13 amino acids. The chain carries TRBV28 and TRBJ2-4; D is ambiguous. The source material was blood. The clonotype comes from a girl between 5 and 17 years old with multiple sclerosis. The CDR3 DNA is TGTGCCAGCAGTTTCTCGGTACAAAACATTCAGTACTTC. Translation gives CASSFSVQNIQYF.